This T cell receptor beta chain stems from a study of human T cells and chemical hapten exposure (dated by TCRdb to the early 2020s). Notes on the research overall: For sensitization, 2% DPC in acetone was applied to a roughly 2 cm by roughly 2 cm area of upper inner arm skin. For TCR sequencing, blood came from some 31 alopecia patients at anywhere from one to four time points (pre-sensitization, 2, 6 and 24 weeks). Patch testing was done on the upper back using Finn chambers containing 0.01% DPC, and results were scored after 6 days according to International Contact Dermatitis Research Group standards. Patient blood was sampled pre-sensitization (week 0) and at 2, 6 and about 24 weeks after DPC sensitization. Throughout the roughly 23-week study period, patients were also given weekly therapeutic DPC doses on the scalp. Libraries were pooled for sequencing, and variation in per-sample TCR yields was attributed mainly to small differences in library volumes within the pool. Most of the patients in the cohort were female, and the cohort covered alopecia areata with under or over 50% scalp involvement, alopecia totalis and alopecia universalis. This study followed changes in the peripheral blood TCR repertoire in vivo during primary and secondary sensitization of alopecia patients to the hapten diphenylcyclopropenone (DPC).

There are a few counts of this clonotype. Its antigen specificity is not known. No base qualities exist here, and no much larger clone lies one base off it. Receptor amplification or capture employed RACE. Instrument used: NextSeq 500. During library preparation, unique molecular identifiers were attached to individual cDNA molecules so that TCRs could be counted quantitatively and reproducibly. Both TCR alpha and TCR beta chains were sequenced from each blood RNA sample. The authors' pipeline ran thus. Samples had a median of approximately 96,000 TCRs, with a range from about 23,224 to 750,000. The Decombinator software suite was used to annotate V, J and CDR3 in the TCR reads. To make PS versus PT1 abundance plots, every sample was subsampled to the same number of TCRs (28,000). TCRs were defined as expanded if absent before sensitization and observed at least eight times at the 2-week time point. TCRdb trimmed public reads at Q25 via fastp, called clones via MiXCR and kept in-frame beta chains. Rows are unified per CDR3 protein, each entry keeping the most common DNA and genes. TCRdb's processing, not the study's, gives the V and J calls here. A total of tens of thousands of distinct CDR3 sequences appear in this sample, around 7% of them only once. Of the sample, 1.5% to 2% falls within the top ten clones.

The germline V gene encodes CDR1 DFQATT and CDR2 SNEGSKA (reference sequence). Measured from the cysteine to the phenylalanine, the CDR3 is 14 residues long. CDR3 DNA is the only sequence kept; it has 42 bases, read in frame from the first base. V sheds 1 base and J sheds 0 bases, leaving 7 bases between their ends. The full study reports these points: Because every patient had alopecia, a presumed autoimmune disease, the patients' immune response might differ from that of healthy individuals. A positive correlation was found between the number of PT1 expanded TCRs and patch test score, with significance reached at thresholds 8, 16 and 32 but not 4. Repeated subsampling changed both the strength of the expansion versus patch-test correlation and the threshold at which the correlation became significant. Expanded TCRs formed significantly more large CDR3 similarity clusters than pre-sensitization or healthy control sets, consistent with antigen-driven responses. No change with DPC sensitization was found in the number of TCRs above 1 in 1000 frequency, and no evidence of global repertoire structure alterations was found.

The time point label of this sample denotes: pre-sensitization, week 0. In the paper's terms, the treatment or condition label means: therapeutic diphenylcyclopropenone sensitization with weekly scalp DPC. At each patch-test visit, blood was drawn before the patch test was applied. Patients were considered eligible if aged 18 to 70, diagnosed with alopecia and deemed suitable for DPC therapy, and patients were excluded if pregnant. Total RNA was isolated from unfractionated whole blood collected in Tempus Blood RNA tubes. The TCR was taken from a woman in her twenties or thirties with alopecia areata. Some clones in this sample may be carry-over from other donors' samples. The sequence is built from TRBV20-1 and TRBJ1-3; a confident D gene designation cannot be given. The sequencing here drew on whole blood, taken in connection with sensitization to the hapten diphenylcyclopropenone (DPC). The CDR3 protein: CSARAGLSGNTIYF. The DNA is TGCAGTGCTAGAGCGGGTCTCTCTGGAAACACCATATATTTT.